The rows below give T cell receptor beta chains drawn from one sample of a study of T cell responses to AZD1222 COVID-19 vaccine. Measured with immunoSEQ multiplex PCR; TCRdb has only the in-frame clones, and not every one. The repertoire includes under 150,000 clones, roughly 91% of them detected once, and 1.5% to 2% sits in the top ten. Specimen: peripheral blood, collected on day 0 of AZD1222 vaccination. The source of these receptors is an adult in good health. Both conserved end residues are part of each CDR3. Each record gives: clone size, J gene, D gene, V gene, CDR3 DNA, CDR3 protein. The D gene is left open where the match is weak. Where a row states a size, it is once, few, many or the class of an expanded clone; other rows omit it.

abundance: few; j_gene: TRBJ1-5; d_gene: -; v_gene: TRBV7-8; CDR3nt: TGTGCCAGCAGCCCCGGACAGTTTAGCAATCAGCCCCAGCATTTT; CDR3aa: CASSPGQFSNQPQHF
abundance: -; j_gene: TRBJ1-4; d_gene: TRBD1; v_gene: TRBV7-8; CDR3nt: TGTGCCAGCAGCTCCGACAGGGGGGAAAAACTGTTTTTT; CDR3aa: CASSSDRGEKLFF
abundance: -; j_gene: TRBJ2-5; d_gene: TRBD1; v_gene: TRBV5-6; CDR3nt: TGTGCCAGCAGCCAGAGACAGGGGGCTTGGGAGACCCAGTACTTC; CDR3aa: CASSQRQGAWETQYF
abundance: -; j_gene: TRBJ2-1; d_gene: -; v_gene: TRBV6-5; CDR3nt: TGTGCCAGCAGTTATCTGGGCGGCGGTGAGCAGTTCTTC; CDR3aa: CASSYLGGGEQFF
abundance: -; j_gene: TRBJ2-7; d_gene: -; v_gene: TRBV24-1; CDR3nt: TGTGCCACCAGTCCGGTCTTTTTAGGGTTCTACGAGCAGTACTTC; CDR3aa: CATSPVFLGFYEQYF
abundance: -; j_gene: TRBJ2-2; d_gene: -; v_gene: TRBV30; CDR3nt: TGTGCCCACGGAAGGAGTTCAGGGCACACCGGGGAGCTGTTTTTT; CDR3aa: CAHGRSSGHTGELFF
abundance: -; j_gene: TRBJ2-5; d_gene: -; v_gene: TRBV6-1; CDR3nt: TGTGCCAGCAGGGAAGAAGAGACCCAGTACTTC; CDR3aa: CASREEETQYF
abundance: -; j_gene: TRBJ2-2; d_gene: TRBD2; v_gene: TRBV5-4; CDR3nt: TGTGCCAGCAGCACCCGACTAGCGGGGGTCGGGGAGCTGTTTTTT; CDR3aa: CASSTRLAGVGELFF
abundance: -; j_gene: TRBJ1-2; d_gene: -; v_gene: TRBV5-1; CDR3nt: TGCGCCAGCAGTACGATGGCAGTTTCCAGCTATGGCTACACCTTC; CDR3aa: CASSTMAVSSYGYTF
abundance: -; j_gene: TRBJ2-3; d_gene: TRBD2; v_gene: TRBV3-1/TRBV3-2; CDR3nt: TGTGCCAGCAGCGGGGACTACAGCACAGATACGCAGTATTTT; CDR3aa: CASSGDYSTDTQYF
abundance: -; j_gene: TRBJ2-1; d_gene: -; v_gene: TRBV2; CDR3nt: TGTACCTATGGGGGAAATGAGCAGTTCTTC; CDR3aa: CTYGGNEQFF
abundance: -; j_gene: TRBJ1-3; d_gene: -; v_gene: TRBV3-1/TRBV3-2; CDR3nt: TGTGCCAGCAGCCCCTTCTTAGGAGCCTCTGGAAACACCATATATTTT; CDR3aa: CASSPFLGASGNTIYF
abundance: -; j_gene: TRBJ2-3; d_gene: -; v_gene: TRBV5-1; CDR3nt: TGCGCCAGCAGCTTTTGGGGGCGGGATACGCAGTATTTT; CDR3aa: CASSFWGRDTQYF
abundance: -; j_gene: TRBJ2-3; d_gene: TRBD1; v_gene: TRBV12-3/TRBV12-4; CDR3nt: TGTGCCACCACAGGGGGACGGACAGATACGCAGTATTTT; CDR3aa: CATTGGRTDTQYF
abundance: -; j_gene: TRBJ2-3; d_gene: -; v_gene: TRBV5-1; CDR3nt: TGCGCCAGCAGCTTGGGGCGGGGAGGAGATACGCAGTATTTT; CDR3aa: CASSLGRGGDTQYF
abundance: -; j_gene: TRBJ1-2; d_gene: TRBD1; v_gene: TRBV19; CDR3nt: TGTGCCAGTAGTGTGGACAGGGGTTCTAACTATGGCTACACCTTC; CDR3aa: CASSVDRGSNYGYTF
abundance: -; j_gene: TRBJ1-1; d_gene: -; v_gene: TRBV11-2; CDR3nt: TGTGCCAGCAGCTTAGAGTTTACTGAAGCTTTCTTT; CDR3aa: CASSLEFTEAFF
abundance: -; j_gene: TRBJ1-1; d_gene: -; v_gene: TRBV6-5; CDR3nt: TGTGCCAGCAGTTACTTAGGGTTTGAAGCTTTCTTT; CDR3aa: CASSYLGFEAFF
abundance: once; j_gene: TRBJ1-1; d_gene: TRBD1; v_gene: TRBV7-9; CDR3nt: TGTGCCAGCAGCCCCGACAGGGTCAGAACTGAAGCTTTCTTT; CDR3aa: CASSPDRVRTEAFF
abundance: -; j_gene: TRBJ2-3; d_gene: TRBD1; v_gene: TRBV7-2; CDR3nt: TGTGCCAGCAGCTATTCTAAGACAGGGGGAGGCACAGATACGCAGTATTTT; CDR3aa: CASSYSKTGGGTDTQYF
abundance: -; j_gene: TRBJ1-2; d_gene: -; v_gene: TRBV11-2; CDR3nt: TGTGCCAGCAGCTTAGCCCCGGTCAGGGGAGATGGCTACACCTTC; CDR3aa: CASSLAPVRGDGYTF
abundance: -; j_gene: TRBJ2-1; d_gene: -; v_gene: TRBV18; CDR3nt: TGTGCCAGCTCACCAGTTTGGTCCGGGGACAATGAGCAGTTCTTC; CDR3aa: CASSPVWSGDNEQFF
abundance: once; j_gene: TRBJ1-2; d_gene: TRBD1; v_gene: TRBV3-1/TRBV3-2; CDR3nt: TGTGCCAGCAGCCAGGTCAGGGGGAAAAATGGCTACACCTTC; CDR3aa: CASSQVRGKNGYTF
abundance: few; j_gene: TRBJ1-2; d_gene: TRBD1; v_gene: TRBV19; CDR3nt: TGTGCCAGTAGTCTGGGACAGCGAGCTAACTATGGCTACACCTTC; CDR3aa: CASSLGQRANYGYTF
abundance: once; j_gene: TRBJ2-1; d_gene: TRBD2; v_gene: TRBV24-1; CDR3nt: TGTGCCACCAGTGACCGCGGGGCGCGGGAGAAAAATGAGCAGTTCTTC; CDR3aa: CATSDRGAREKNEQFF
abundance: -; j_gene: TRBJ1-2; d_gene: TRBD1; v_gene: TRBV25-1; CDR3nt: TGTGCCAGCAGTGGACCCGGGACAGGCACTATCTATGGCTACACCTTC; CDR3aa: CASSGPGTGTIYGYTF
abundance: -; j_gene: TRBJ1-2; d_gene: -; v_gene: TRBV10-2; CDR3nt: TGCGCCAGCAGTGAGGAGGGTATGAGCTATGGCTACACCTTC; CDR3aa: CASSEEGMSYGYTF
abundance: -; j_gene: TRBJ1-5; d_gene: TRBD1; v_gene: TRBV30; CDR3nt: TGTGCCTGGAGCCTACAGGGGTATCAGCCCCAGCATTTT; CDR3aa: CAWSLQGYQPQHF
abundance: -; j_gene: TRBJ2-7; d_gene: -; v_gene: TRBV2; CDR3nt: TGTGCCAGCACCCAGGGGCAGGGGTTTTACTACGAGCAGTACTTC; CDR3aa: CASTQGQGFYYEQYF
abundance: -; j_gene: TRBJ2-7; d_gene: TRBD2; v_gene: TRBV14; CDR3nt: TGTGCCAGCAGCCAAGTAGTAGCGGGACGCTACGAGCAGTACTTC; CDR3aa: CASSQVVAGRYEQYF
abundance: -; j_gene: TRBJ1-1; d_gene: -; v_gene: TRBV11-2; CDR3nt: TGTGCCAGCAGCTTATTATATGGTCGTGAAGCTTTCTTT; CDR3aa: CASSLLYGREAFF
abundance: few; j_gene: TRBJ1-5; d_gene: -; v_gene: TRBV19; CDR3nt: TGTGCCAGTCTCAAAGAAGGAGGGTACAATCAGCCCCAGCATTTT; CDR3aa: CASLKEGGYNQPQHF
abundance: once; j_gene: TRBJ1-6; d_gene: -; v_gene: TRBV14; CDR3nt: TGTGCCAGCAGCCAAGTCGGCTCACCCCTCCACTTT; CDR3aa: CASSQVGSPLHF
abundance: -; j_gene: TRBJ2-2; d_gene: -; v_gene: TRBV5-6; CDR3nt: TGTGCCAGCACCTCCTGGAACACCGGGGAGCTGTTTTTT; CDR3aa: CASTSWNTGELFF
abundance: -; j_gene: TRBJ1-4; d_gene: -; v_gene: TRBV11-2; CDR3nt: TGTGCCAGCAGCCGCGGGGGGGTTGAAACTAATGAAAAACTGTTTTTT; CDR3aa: CASSRGGVETNEKLFF
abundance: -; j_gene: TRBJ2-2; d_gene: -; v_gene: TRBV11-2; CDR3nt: TGTGCCAGCAGCTTATCCAGGTTGGGGACCGGGGAGCTGTTTTTT; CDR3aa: CASSLSRLGTGELFF
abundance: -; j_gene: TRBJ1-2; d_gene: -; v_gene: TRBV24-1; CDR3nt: TGTGCCACCAGTGACAGGACCTACTTC; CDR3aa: CATSDRTYF